This T cell receptor beta chain was retrieved from a study of blood T cell repertoires in COVID-19. Overall study: PBMCs, B-cell-depleted T cells, or T cells provided the cDNA or gDNA that made up the material.

In the original analysis: Quantification of nucleated cells was approximated via reference gene primer amplification. TCRdb's table, derived via immunoSEQ multiplex PCR, lists solely in-frame clones and lacks some. The V and J calls and clone size are taken from that table; D and trimming were inferred from the DNA. The sample contains around 250,000 clones, approximately 85% of which appear only once. Note on this clone: The same CDR3 is also encoded by other DNA sequences in this sample.

Germline V gene data show CDR1 as SGHKS and CDR2 as YYEKEE (reference sequence). V lost 4 bases to trimming and J lost 2 bases; unmatched junction nucleotides: 2. The CDR3 extends over 14 amino acids. This chain links TRBV5-5 with TRBJ1-3; the match to TRBD1 covers 8 bases. Source material: PBMCs or T cells enriched from blood (not recorded which). This TCR was recovered from a woman aged 50 to 60 who had recovered from COVID-19. This chain's CDR3 is CASSLDRAGNTIYF. CDR3 DNA: TGTGCCAGCAGCCTGGACAGGGCTGGAAACACCATATATTTT. Variable domain in full (rest from reference TRBV5-5 and TRBJ1-3): DAGVTQSPTHLIKTRGQQVTLRCSPISGHKSVSWYQQVLGQGPQFIFQYYEKEERGRGNFPDRFSARQFPNYSSELNVNALLLGDSALYLCASSLDRAGNTIYFGEGSWLTVV.